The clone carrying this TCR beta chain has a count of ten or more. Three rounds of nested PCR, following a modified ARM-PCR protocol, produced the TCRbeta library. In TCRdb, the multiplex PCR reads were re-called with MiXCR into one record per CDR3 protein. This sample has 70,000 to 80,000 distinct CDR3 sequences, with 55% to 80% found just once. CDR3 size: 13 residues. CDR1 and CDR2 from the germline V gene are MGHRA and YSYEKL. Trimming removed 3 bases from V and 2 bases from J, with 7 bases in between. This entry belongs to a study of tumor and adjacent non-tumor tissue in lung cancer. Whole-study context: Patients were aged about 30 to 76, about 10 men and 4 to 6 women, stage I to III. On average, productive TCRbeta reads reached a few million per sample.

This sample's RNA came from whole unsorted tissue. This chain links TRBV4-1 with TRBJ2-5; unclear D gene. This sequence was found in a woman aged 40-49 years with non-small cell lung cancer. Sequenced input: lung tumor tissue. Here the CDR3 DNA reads TGCGCCAGCAGCCACCAGAGGCAAGAGACCCAGTACTTC. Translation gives CASSHQRQETQYF.